The 25 T cell receptor beta chains below all came from one sample that was sequenced in a study of blood T cells in healthy people across ages. Primers used in a second PCR of roughly 7 to 12 cycles were a sample-barcoded 5' primer and a J-beta primer mix. Each CDR3 protein gets one entry after TCRdb re-called the 5' RACE reads with MiXCR. The sample has roughly 680,000 distinct CDR3 sequences, roughly half seen once. The specimen sequenced was blood. These receptors were obtained from a woman over 75 in good health.

The chain is built from TRBV29-1 and TRBJ2-1; D call uncertain. The CDR3 extends over 12 amino acids. V lost 6 bases to trimming and J lost 13 bases, with 19 bases between them. Germline loops: CDR1 SQVTM, CDR2 ANQGSEA. The DNA for the CDR3 is TGCAGCGTCGGTTTACAGAATGACCCCCAGTTCTTC. The encoded protein is CSVGLQNDPQFF.

Of note for this clonotype: A much larger clone differs by one base, so this may be a read error. The chain recombines TRBV7-2 with TRBJ1-1; a weak D match, TRBD1 (6 bases). The CDR3 spans 13 residues. Germline CDR1 reads SGHTA; CDR2 reads FQGNSA. The CDR3 region has the DNA TGTGCCGGCAGCTTAACAGGGTTTTCTGAAGCTTTCTTT. Encoded protein: CAGSLTGFSEAFF. Based on the CDR3 plus reference TRBV7-2 and TRBJ1-1, the full variable domain is GAGVSQSPSNKVTEKGKDVELRCDPISGHTALYWYRQSLGQGLEFLIYFQGNSAPDKSGLPSDRFSAERTGGSVSTLTIQRTQQEDSAVYLCAGSLTGFSEAFFGQGTRLTVV.

This chain uses TRBV7-9 with TRBJ1-1; D is possibly TRBD1 (6 bases). The V and J ends lost 7 bases and 2 bases respectively, with 11 bases between them. In germline, CDR1 is SEHNR, CDR2 FQNEAQ (reference sequence). The CDR3 length is 13 residues. In DNA form, the CDR3 reads TGTGCCAGCACTGGACAGCTCAACACTGAAGCTTTCTTT. Protein product: CASTGQLNTEAFF.

This clonotype was counted a few times. The chain employs TRBV20-1 and TRBJ2-3; 13 nucleotides agree with TRBD2. CDR3 length: 15 residues. Germline V gene sequence: CDR1 DFQATT, CDR2 SNEGSKA (reference sequence). The junction had 3 bases not matched to a gene; V was cut back by 6 bases and J by 0 bases. The CDR3 spells CSASLAGGSTDTQYF. The CDR3 DNA follows: TGCAGTGCCTCACTAGCGGGGGGGAGCACAGATACGCAGTATTTT.

This chain links TRBV6-1 with TRBJ1-1; D is undetermined. This CDR3 is built from 13 residues. Trimming shortened V by 6 bases and J by 2 bases, and 10 bases separated the two germline ends. Germline-derived CDR1 and CDR2 are MNHNS and SASEGT. In nucleotides, the CDR3 is TGTGCCAGCAGAGAACAGCAAAACACTGAAGCTTTCTTT. This sequence encodes CASREQQNTEAFF.

In this sample, this clonotype turned up many times. The chain combines TRBV3-1 with TRBJ2-3, with a weak D call TRBD2 (6 bases). The CDR3 totals 14 residues. Trimming took 4 bases from V and 4 from J, leaving 12 bases between them. Germline loops: CDR1 LGHDT, CDR2 YNNKEL (reference sequence). CDR3 residues: CASSPAGRPDTQYF. The CDR3 nucleotides are TGTGCCAGCAGCCCGGCAGGGAGGCCAGATACGCAGTATTTT.

This clonotype appeared a few times. V is TRBV20-1 and J is TRBJ2-1; 13 nucleotides align to TRBD2. The CDR3 is 14 residues long. The germline V gene has CDR1 DFQATT and CDR2 SNEGSKA (reference sequence). The V segment lost 6 bases and the J segment 10 bases; nucleotides outside the gene matches: 9. The CDR3 DNA reads as TGCAGTGCCAGATGGACTAGCGGGAGAGGGGAGCAGTTCTTC. Its protein product is CSARWTSGRGEQFF.

V gene TRBV6-1 combines with J gene TRBJ1-2; a possible D gene is TRBD1 (6 bases). Germline CDR1 and CDR2: MNHNS and SASEGT. This CDR3 comprises 15 residues. V shed 6 bases and J shed 0 bases, with 14 bases lying between them. The CDR3 spells CASSRGQPANYGYTF. CDR3 nucleotides: TGTGCCAGCAGCCGCGGACAGCCCGCTAACTATGGCTACACCTTC.

This CDR3 is CASSQRLAGVTGELFF. The CDR3 bases are TGCGCCAGCAGCCAAAGGCTAGCGGGGGTCACCGGGGAGCTGTTTTTT. V and J are TRBV4-1 and TRBJ2-2; TRBD2 matches at 10 bases. V shed 2 bases, J shed 4 bases, and the junction held 4 bases outside the gene matches. CDR3 length: 16 residues. Germline lookup yields CDR1 MGHRA and CDR2 YSYEKL.

With regard to this clonotype: This may be a read error: a much more frequent sequence differs by one nucleotide. The V and J genes are TRBV15 and TRBJ2-1; D remains unclear. The V gene's germline CDR1 is LNHNV and CDR2 YYDKDF (reference sequence). The CDR3 consists of 13 residues. V dropped 0 bases and J dropped 2 bases, with 2 bases sitting between them. CDR3 sequence reads: CATSRDPYNEQFF. The DNA for the CDR3 is TGTGCCACCAGCAGAGACCCCTACAATGAGCAGTTCTTC.

This clonotype turned up a few times. The rearrangement uses TRBV25-1 and TRBJ2-3, with 8 bases matching TRBD1. This CDR3 region has 13 residues. Germline V gene data show CDR1 as MGHDK and CDR2 as SYGVNS. J lost 6 bases, V lost 8 bases, and 7 bases had no gene match. The CDR3 DNA reads as TGTGCCAGCCCCGGACAGGGCATCGATACGCAGTATTTT. This codes for CASPGQGIDTQYF.

The rearrangement links TRBV20-1 to TRBJ2-3; D not certain. Trimming shortened V by 4 bases and J by 4 bases, and 15 bases separated the two germline ends. CDR1 and CDR2 (germline): DFQATT, SNEGSKA (reference sequence). This CDR3 spans 14 amino acids. This chain's CDR3 is CSAMVEVGADTQYF. The DNA for the CDR3 is TGCAGTGCTATGGTGGAAGTCGGCGCAGATACGCAGTATTTT.

This clonotype showed up just a few times. A much larger clone is a single base away; this may be a read error. J is TRBJ2-1 and V is TRBV14; TRBD2 matches at 8 bases. The J call is in doubt because the DNA end fits TRBJ2-7 better. Germline CDR1 is SGHDN and CDR2 is FVKESK. The CDR3 is 16 amino acids. CDR3 nucleotide sequence: TGTGCCAGCAGCCCCTGGGTAGCGGGGCTCTACAATGAGCAGTACTTC. Translating gives CASSPWVAGLYNEQYF.

This chain connects TRBV29-1 to TRBJ1-5; D is unclear. V shed 4 bases and J shed 2 bases, with 9 bases lying between them. The length of the CDR3 is 13 residues. CDR1 SQVTM and CDR2 ANQGSEA come from the germline V gene. This chain's CDR3 is CSVGGRGNQPQHF. In nucleotides, the CDR3 is TGCAGCGTTGGAGGAAGAGGCAATCAGCCCCAGCATTTT. The whole variable domain, filled in from reference TRBV29-1 and TRBJ1-5, reads SAVISQKPSRDICQRGTSLTIQCQVDSQVTMMFWYRQQPGQSLTLIATANQGSEATYESGFVIDKFPISRPNLTFSTLTVSNMSPEDSSIYLCSVGGRGNQPQHFGDGTRLSIL.

This clonotype turned up a few times. The V and J genes are TRBV12-3 or TRBV12-4 and TRBJ2-7; 10 bases line up with TRBD2. J gave up 3 bases and V 3 bases, and 5 bases lay outside the gene matches. This CDR3 contains 15 residues. CDR3: CASSFSLAGLYEQYF. CDR3 DNA: TGTGCCAGCAGTTTTTCACTAGCGGGACTCTACGAGCAGTACTTC.

With regard to this clonotype: The junction does not match germline at one end; this may be a read error. The V and J genes are TRBV6-5 and TRBJ2-1, with 7 bases aligning to TRBD1. Germline-derived CDR1 and CDR2 are MNHEY and SVGAGI. This CDR3 contains 15 residues. CDR3: CASSSRGISCNEQFF. CDR3 DNA sequence: TGTGCCAGCAGCTCCAGGGGGATCTCCTGCAATGAGCAGTTCTTC.

Notes on this clonotype: A much larger clone lies a single base off, so this may be a read error. The chain is built from TRBV20-1 and TRBJ2-7; D call uncertain. Looked up from germline, CDR1 is DFQATT and CDR2 is SNEGSKA (reference sequence). Trimming removed 3 bases from V and 7 bases from J, with 13 bases in between. The CDR3 has 12 residues. For the CDR3, the DNA is TGCAGTGCTAGTGGGCGCAACAATGAGCAGTACTTC. This codes for CSASGRNNEQYF.

For the CDR3, the DNA is TGTGCCAGCAGACTCCCGGAAGTGCCCTACGAGCAGTACTTC. Translated: CASRLPEVPYEQYF. The V call is TRBV7-2, the J call TRBJ2-7; unclear D gene. The germline gives CDR1 SGHTA, CDR2 FQGNSA. The CDR3 has 14 residues. Trimming removed 6 bases from V and 2 bases from J, with 14 bases in between.

As for this clonotype: Germline is not matched at one junction end, which may reflect a read error. The chain couples TRBV12-3 or TRBV12-4 to TRBJ1-6; a weak D match, TRBD1 (5 bases). CDR3 length: 15 residues. Here the CDR3 DNA reads TGTGCCAGCATCTTCGGGGCATCCTATAATTCACCCCCCCACTTT. It yields the protein CASIFGASYNSPPHF.

This clonotype has at least ten counts. The chain joins TRBV7-2 to TRBJ2-7, with D possibly TRBD2 on 6 matching bases. Germline CDR1 reads SGHTA; CDR2 reads FQGNSA. The CDR3 extends over 13 amino acids. V was clipped by 6 bases and J by 0 bases, with 9 bases between them. The CDR3 coding sequence is TGTGCCAGCAGTCTAGCGTCCTCCTACGAGCAGTACTTC. The encoded protein is CASSLASSYEQYF.

This chain uses TRBV27 with TRBJ2-7, with a tentative D call TRBD2 (5 bases). The CDR3 loop spans 15 amino acids. Germline CDR1 is MNHEY and CDR2 is SMNVEV (reference sequence). Deletions cut 0 bases from V and 0 bases from J, with 9 bases between. The CDR3 DNA reads as TGTGCCAGCAGTTTATCCCTGGAGGCCTCCTACGAGCAGTACTTC. As protein: CASSLSLEASYEQYF.

For this clonotype: A much larger clone differs by one base, so this may be a read error. The rearrangement joins TRBV6-5 to TRBJ2-7; no reliable D call. This CDR3 spans 14 amino acids. Trimming pared 4 bases from V and 7 bases from J, leaving 17 bases between. From germline, CDR1 is MNHEY and CDR2 SVGAGI. CDR3: CASSCSIGYNEQYF. CDR3 nucleotides: TGTGCCAGCAGTTGCTCGATTGGTTACAATGAGCAGTACTTC.

This clonotype was recorded many times. The CDR3 sequence: CASVGTSGAPGYNEQFF. The DNA of the CDR3 is TGTGCCAGCGTGGGGACTAGCGGAGCACCCGGGTACAATGAGCAGTTCTTC. This chain joins TRBV7-9 and TRBJ2-1; 11 bases are a match to TRBD2. Germline V gene data show CDR1 as SEHNR and CDR2 as FQNEAQ (reference sequence). The ends lost 8 bases at V and 4 bases at J; junction bases unmatched: 13. The CDR3 extends over 17 amino acids.

The rearrangement links TRBV18 to TRBJ2-3; D uncertain. Germline loops: CDR1 KGHSH, CDR2 LQKENI. V lost 8 bases to trimming and J lost 0 bases, with 12 bases between them. CDR3 length: 14 residues. DNA for the CDR3: TGTGCCAGCCATGGTCCAATCAGCACAGATACGCAGTATTTT. Amino acid sequence: CASHGPISTDTQYF.

This clonotype was seen ten or more times. The V and J genes are TRBV5-1 and TRBJ2-5; 9 nucleotides align to TRBD1. Germline CDR1 and CDR2: SGHRS and YFSETQ. With V trimmed by 5 bases and J by 3 bases, 11 bases remained unmatched. The CDR3 is 16 amino acids. The CDR3 sequence is CASRYSGTGLEETQYF. The CDR3 nucleotides are TGCGCCAGCAGGTACTCCGGGACAGGGTTGGAAGAGACCCAGTACTTC.